This TCR beta chain appears in the sequencing data of a study of T cell responses to AZD1222 COVID-19 vaccine. General observations from the study: Targets within unmutated variant regions were reportedly found for nearly half of spike-specific TCRs. There were mostly white British donors and more females than males, and clonal diversity was possibly underestimated.

Germline CDR1 MNHEY, CDR2 SMNVEV (reference sequence). The CDR3 is 14 amino acids. V was shortened by 0 bases and J by 8 bases, with 11 bases between the two germline ends. The count of this clone is one. Its antigen is as yet unknown. Assay used: immunoSEQ multiplex PCR; TCRdb lists only in-frame clones, some missing. Altogether under 140,000 clones are present, 81% being singletons, with the ten largest covering about 4.5%. This chain uses TRBV27 with TRBJ2-1, with a tentative D call TRBD1 (6 bases). The TCR originated in an adult in good health. The sequencing used peripheral blood, collected on day 0 of AZD1222 vaccination. The CDR3 region is CASSLSRRQDEQFF. CDR3 in DNA: TGTGCCAGCAGTTTATCGCGGCGACAGGATGAGCAGTTCTTC.